Listed below are T cell receptor beta chains from one sample, sequenced in a study of T cells expressing NK-cell markers. TCRdb re-called the 5' RACE reads; one entry per CDR3 protein, DNA not given. In total, the table holds 160,000 or so distinct CDR3 sequences. The sequenced material came from blood T cells: a sorted CD56 or NKG2C T cell subset, CD4+ or CD8+ T cells, or bulk PBMC T cells (not recorded which). The receptors derive from a woman between 18 and 70 years old in good health. Each CDR3 is given with its conserved first and last residue. Each record gives: J gene, V gene, CDR3 protein.

J gene: TRBJ2-1
V gene: TRBV20-1
CDR3 protein: CSALRLAGGPRNEQFF

J gene: TRBJ2-3
V gene: TRBV27
CDR3 protein: CASSMRQGGEDTQYF

J gene: TRBJ2-1
V gene: TRBV9
CDR3 protein: CASSVNPLRGGYNEQFF

J gene: TRBJ2-7
V gene: TRBV5-1
CDR3 protein: CASAYGTLSGEQYF

J gene: TRBJ1-2
V gene: TRBV28
CDR3 protein: CASSGSPGRGYTF

J gene: TRBJ2-7
V gene: TRBV20-1
CDR3 protein: CSVGLAGYEQYF

J gene: TRBJ2-1
V gene: TRBV12-3/TRBV12-4
CDR3 protein: CASSLRRGYYNEQFF

J gene: TRBJ2-5
V gene: TRBV6-5
CDR3 protein: CASSLTYRGLGETQYF

J gene: TRBJ2-6
V gene: TRBV7-9
CDR3 protein: CASSLGAGSGANVLTF

J gene: TRBJ2-5
V gene: TRBV11-2
CDR3 protein: CASSLSGGVEETQYF

J gene: TRBJ2-7
V gene: TRBV29-1
CDR3 protein: CSVERSSGSYEQYF

J gene: TRBJ2-5
V gene: TRBV9
CDR3 protein: CASSVDRGGGETQYF

J gene: TRBJ2-1
V gene: TRBV9
CDR3 protein: CASSKLATGAYNEQFF

J gene: TRBJ1-6
V gene: TRBV2
CDR3 protein: CASSGDTSYNSPLHF

J gene: TRBJ2-3
V gene: TRBV5-1
CDR3 protein: CASSLLAGEGTDTQYF

J gene: TRBJ1-6
V gene: TRBV5-1
CDR3 protein: CASSLTGSQANSPLHF

J gene: TRBJ2-5
V gene: TRBV20-1
CDR3 protein: CSAGRDQEVETQYF

J gene: TRBJ2-3
V gene: TRBV12-3/TRBV12-4
CDR3 protein: CASRPGTGGNTDTQYF

J gene: TRBJ1-2
V gene: TRBV20-1
CDR3 protein: CSARGGGQGIYGYTF

J gene: TRBJ2-3
V gene: TRBV25-1
CDR3 protein: CASSDSGQGRSTDTQYF

J gene: TRBJ2-1
V gene: TRBV5-1
CDR3 protein: CASSLDSGRAVWNEQFF

J gene: TRBJ2-7
V gene: TRBV2
CDR3 protein: CASSPTGSPYEQYF

J gene: TRBJ2-7
V gene: TRBV5-1
CDR3 protein: CASSLILGSTYEQYF

J gene: TRBJ1-2
V gene: TRBV3-1
CDR3 protein: CASSQPGTGNYGYTF

J gene: TRBJ2-1
V gene: TRBV20-1
CDR3 protein: CSAYPGGEQFF

J gene: TRBJ1-3
V gene: TRBV5-1
CDR3 protein: CASSRTGTLTGNTIYF

J gene: TRBJ2-2
V gene: TRBV6-2/TRBV6-3
CDR3 protein: CASSPGTSGYSTGELFF

J gene: TRBJ2-1
V gene: TRBV14
CDR3 protein: CASSQLAGAQYNEQFF

J gene: TRBJ2-1
V gene: TRBV5-1
CDR3 protein: CASWEGLAHTYNEQFF

J gene: TRBJ1-6
V gene: TRBV7-3
CDR3 protein: CASSRKLVVGGSPLHF

J gene: TRBJ1-3
V gene: TRBV20-1
CDR3 protein: CSAFDRSSGNTIYF

J gene: TRBJ2-2
V gene: TRBV28
CDR3 protein: CASSSPLRGRGNGELFF

J gene: TRBJ2-5
V gene: TRBV15
CDR3 protein: CATSRGGDQETQYF

J gene: TRBJ1-2
V gene: TRBV20-1
CDR3 protein: CSAATATNYGYTF

J gene: TRBJ2-7
V gene: TRBV6-1
CDR3 protein: CASSRTLGSGSYEQYF

J gene: TRBJ2-3
V gene: TRBV6-1
CDR3 protein: CASSVEWTDTQYF

J gene: TRBJ2-5
V gene: TRBV12-3/TRBV12-4
CDR3 protein: CASSLLQGTQYF

J gene: TRBJ1-2
V gene: TRBV9
CDR3 protein: CASKGGDYGYTF

J gene: TRBJ2-1
V gene: TRBV7-2
CDR3 protein: CASSLALAGGQPFF

J gene: TRBJ2-2
V gene: TRBV7-8
CDR3 protein: CASSLYGTRAGELFF

J gene: TRBJ1-3
V gene: TRBV7-6
CDR3 protein: CASSLGIRARGGNTIYF

J gene: TRBJ2-2
V gene: TRBV27
CDR3 protein: CASSLARGGSDTGELFF

J gene: TRBJ2-7
V gene: TRBV14
CDR3 protein: CASSHTSYEQYF